This TCR beta chain emerged from a study of glioma-infiltrating T cells after dendritic cell vaccination. Repertoires were generated with immunoSEQ multiplex PCR, while TCRdb's copy carries only in-frame clones and drops some. This table has about 94,000 clones, 80% appearing once. Time point denoted: after dendritic cell vaccination, including at tumor progression/relapse. This CDR3 is 13 amino acids long. The trim removed 3 bases at V and 4 bases at J, leaving 3 bases unmatched. The germline V gene encodes CDR1 SGHRS and CDR2 YFSETQ. The chain joins TRBV5-1 to TRBJ1-1; 7 bases fit TRBD1. This clonotype was obtained from a human donor with glioblastoma. The source was blood, collected after dendritic cell vaccination. The CDR3 nucleotides are TGCGCCAGCAGCTCCGGACAGGCCACTGAAGCTTTCTTT. Protein: CASSSGQATEAFF. Complete variable domain (other parts from reference TRBV5-1 and TRBJ1-1): KAGVTQTPRYLIKTRGQQVTLSCSPISGHRSVSWYQQTPGQGLQFLFEYFSETQRNKGNFPGRFSGRQFSNSRSEMNVSTLELGDSALYLCASSSGQATEAFFGQGTRLTVV.